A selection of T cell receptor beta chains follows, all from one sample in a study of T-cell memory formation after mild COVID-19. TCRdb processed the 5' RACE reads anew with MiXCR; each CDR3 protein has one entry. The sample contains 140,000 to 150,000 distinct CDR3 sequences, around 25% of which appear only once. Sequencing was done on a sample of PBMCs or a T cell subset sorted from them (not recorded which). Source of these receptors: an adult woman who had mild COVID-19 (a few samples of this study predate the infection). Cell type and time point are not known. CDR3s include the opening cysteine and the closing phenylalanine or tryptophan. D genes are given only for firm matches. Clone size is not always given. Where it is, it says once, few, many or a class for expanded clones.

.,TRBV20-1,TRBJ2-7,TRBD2,CSATGLAGDLEQYF,TGCAGTGCTACTGGACTAGCGGGAGATCTCGAGCAGTACTTC
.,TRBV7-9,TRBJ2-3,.,CATQRAADTQYF,TGTGCCACCCAGAGGGCCGCCGATACGCAGTATTTT
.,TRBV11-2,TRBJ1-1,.,CASSLDGWAAAVNTEAFF,TGTGCCAGCAGCTTAGATGGGTGGGCAGCCGCTGTAAACACTGAAGCTTTCTTT
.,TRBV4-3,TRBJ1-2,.,CASSQRDNYGYTF,TGCGCCAGCAGCCAAAGGGACAACTATGGCTACACCTTC
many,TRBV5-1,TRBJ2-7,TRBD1,CASSLAGGSYEQYF,TGTGCCAGCAGTTTGGCAGGGGGCTCCTACGAGCAGTACTTC
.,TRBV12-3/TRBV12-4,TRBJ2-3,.,CASTSTDTQYF,TGTGCCAGCACGAGCACAGATACGCAGTATTTT
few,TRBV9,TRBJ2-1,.,CASSEGNSAYNEQFF,TGTGCCAGCAGCGAGGGCAACTCAGCGTACAATGAGCAGTTCTTC
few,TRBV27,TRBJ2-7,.,CASSFFPGPAYEQYF,TGTGCCAGCAGTTTCTTCCCGGGACCGGCCTACGAGCAGTACTTC
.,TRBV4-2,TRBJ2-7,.,CASSQDLIWEQYF,TGTGCCAGCAGCCAAGACCTGATTTGGGAGCAGTACTTC
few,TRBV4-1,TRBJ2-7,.,CASSQDRSGEQYF,TGCGCCAGCAGCCAAGATAGGTCGGGGGAGCAGTACTTC
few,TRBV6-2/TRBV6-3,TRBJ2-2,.,CASSRASEDTGELFF,TGTGCCAGCAGTCGGGCTAGCGAGGACACCGGGGAGCTGTTTTTT
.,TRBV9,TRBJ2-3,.,CASSLARVSTDTQYF,TGTGCCAGCAGCCTAGCCAGGGTTAGCACAGATACGCAGTATTTT
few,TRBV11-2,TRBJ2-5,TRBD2,CASSFEGLAGLRGGETQYF,TGTGCCAGCAGCTTTGAGGGACTAGCGGGCCTCCGTGGGGGGGAGACCCAGTACTTC
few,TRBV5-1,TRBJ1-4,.,CASSEAPVGEKLFF,TGCGCCAGCAGCGAAGCCCCCGTGGGTGAAAAACTGTTTTTT
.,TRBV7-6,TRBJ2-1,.,CASSLGGANEQFF,TGTGCCAGCAGCTTGGGCGGGGCCAATGAGCAGTTCTTC
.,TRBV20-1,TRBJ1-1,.,CSAPLRHTRGHTEAFF,TGCAGTGCCCCCCTCCGGCACACACGAGGGCACACTGAAGCTTTCTTT
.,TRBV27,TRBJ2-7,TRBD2,CASSLTSGRYEQYF,TGTGCCAGCAGCCTGACTAGCGGGCGGTACGAGCAGTACTTC
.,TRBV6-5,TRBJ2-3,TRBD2,CASSYSTSGETDTQYF,TGTGCCAGCAGTTACTCGACTAGCGGGGAGACAGATACGCAGTATTTT
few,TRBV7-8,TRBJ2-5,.,CASSAQGDKETQYF,TGTGCCAGCAGCGCGCAGGGTGACAAAGAGACCCAGTACTTC
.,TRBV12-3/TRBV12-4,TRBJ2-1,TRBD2,CASSSRGAYNEQFF,TGTGCCAGCAGTTCGCGGGGGGCGTACAATGAGCAGTTCTTC
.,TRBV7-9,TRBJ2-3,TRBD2,CASSPTSGNTDTQYF,TGTGCCAGCAGCCCGACTAGCGGCAACACAGATACGCAGTATTTT
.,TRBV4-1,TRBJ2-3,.,CASSQGTGIDTQYF,TGCGCCAGCAGCCAAGGGACGGGGATAGATACGCAGTATTTT
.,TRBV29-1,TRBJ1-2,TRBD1,CSVDAGTGGSGYTF,TGCAGCGTTGACGCCGGGACAGGGGGCAGTGGCTACACCTTC
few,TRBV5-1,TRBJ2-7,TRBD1,CASTRTGEGEQYF,TGCGCCAGCACTCGGACAGGGGAGGGCGAGCAGTACTTC